This entry lists 21 T cell receptor beta chains sequenced from one sample in a study of cytomegalovirus exposure and HLA in healthy donors (TCRdb year 2017). The library was generated by the immunoSEQ multiplex PCR assay. For the multiplex PCR, a mixture combining 60 forward primers for TCR Vbeta segments and 13 reverse primers for TCR Jbeta segments was used. Sourced from immuneACCESS, this table was stored by TCRdb with only in-frame sequences that have V and J called. A share of the clones is absent; for the studies checked, an unresolved V gene accounts for under half, and the remainder has no known explanation. The sample yields under 200,000 clones; around 88% were counted once. The ten largest clones take up less than 0.35% of the sample. Sequenced sample: PBMCs. These receptors all come from a woman aged 25-40 years in good health and CMV-seronegative.

The rearrangement links TRBV27 to TRBJ1-1; tentative D call: TRBD1 (6 bases). With 5 bases removed from V and 0 bases from J, the gap between germline ends came to 10 bases. The CDR3 length is 14 residues. The germline V gene has CDR1 MNHEY and CDR2 SMNVEV (reference sequence). CDR3 bases: TGTGCCAGCAGTCCGACAGGTCTGAACACTGAAGCTTTCTTT. Protein product: CASSPTGLNTEAFF.

The rearrangement joins TRBV4-1 to TRBJ1-2; TRBD1 matches 7 bases. V lost 1 base and J lost 7; bases outside the gene matches: 12. Germline CDR1 and CDR2: MGHRA and YSYEKL. The CDR3 consists of 16 residues. As DNA, the CDR3 is TGCGCCAGCAGCCAAGGATGGTTTGACAGGGAGGCTGGCTACACCTTC. It yields the protein CASSQGWFDREAGYTF.

This rearrangement joins TRBV5-1 to TRBJ1-1; TRBD1 matches 7 bases. Trimming took 5 bases from V and 4 from J; bases not matched to a gene: 8. Germline V gene sequence: CDR1 SGHRS, CDR2 YFSETQ. The CDR3 has 14 amino acids. The CDR3 DNA follows: TGCGCCAGCAGTTCAGGACAGGATTCCACTGAAGCTTTCTTT. Amino acid sequence: CASSSGQDSTEAFF.

The chain combines TRBV15 with TRBJ2-1; 8 bases agree with TRBD1. Germline assignment: CDR1 LNHNV and CDR2 YYDKDF (reference sequence). V shed 6 bases, J shed 10 bases, and the junction held 8 bases outside the gene matches. The CDR3 is 13 amino acids. The CDR3 DNA sequence: TGTGCCACCAGTGCAGGGGGCTGGGGCGAGCAGTTCTTC. Residues: CATSAGGWGEQFF.

This clone was seen a few times. The chain links TRBV19 to TRBJ1-1; D remains unclear. CDR3 size: 16 residues. The ends were cut back, 5 bases at V and 4 bases at J, with 20 bases in the middle. Germline-derived CDR1 and CDR2 are LNHDA and SQIVND (reference sequence). The CDR3 loop reads CASSPGEGWSGTEAFF. The CDR3 nucleotides are TGTGCCAGTAGTCCCGGGGAGGGCTGGTCCGGCACTGAAGCTTTCTTT.

This chain joins TRBV29-1 and TRBJ1-1; D remains ambiguous. CDR1 and CDR2 (germline): SQVTM, ANQGSEA. The V end was cut by 7 bases, the J end by 2 bases, with 14 bases between. The CDR3 runs 13 residues. The CDR3 DNA follows: TGCAGCGCCATTTGGAGGATAAACACTGAAGCTTTCTTT. This translates into CSAIWRINTEAFF.

The V and J genes are TRBV7-8 and TRBJ2-2; tentative D call: TRBD2 (6 bases). V was shortened by 11 bases and J by 4 bases, with 14 bases between the two germline ends. This CDR3 region has 13 residues. Germline V gene sequence: CDR1 SGHVS, CDR2 FQNEAQ. CDR3 DNA: TGTGCCGGGCAGCGGGCACTCACCGGGGAGCTGTTTTTT. Translated, it gives CAGQRALTGELFF.

This clone has more than one count but fewer than ten. The chain is built from TRBV19 and TRBJ2-1; 8 positions match TRBD2. J lost 7 bases, V lost 8 bases, and 10 bases had no gene match. The germline gives CDR1 LNHDA, CDR2 SQIVND (reference sequence). The CDR3 contains 14 residues. CDR3 coding DNA: TGTGCCAGTGGGGGCGGGAGGCAGTGGAATGAGCAGTTCTTC. This translates into CASGGGRQWNEQFF.

The chain is built from TRBV7-3 and TRBJ2-1, with 11 bases matching TRBD2. Germline V gene lookup returns CDR1 SGHTA and CDR2 FQGTGA. Trimming took 5 bases from V and 8 from J; bases not matched to a gene: 8. The CDR3 is 15 amino acids. CDR3 nucleotide sequence: TGTGCCAGCAGCCCAAATAGCGGGAGGGCCTATGAGCAGTTCTTC. Translation gives CASSPNSGRAYEQFF.

This clone came up once. The V gene is TRBV5-1, the J gene TRBJ2-5, with D possibly TRBD2 on 5 matching bases. CDR3 length: 16 residues. The germline V gene encodes CDR1 SGHRS and CDR2 YFSETQ. V lost 0 bases to trimming and J lost 4 bases, with 16 bases between them. CDR3 coding DNA: TGCGCCAGCAGCTTGGGAGTCACACCAGGAGGAGAGACCCAGTACTTC. Amino acid sequence: CASSLGVTPGGETQYF.

This chain connects TRBV19 to TRBJ1-5; 10 bases align to TRBD1. In germline, CDR1 is LNHDA, CDR2 SQIVND (reference sequence). The trim removed 7 bases at V and 5 bases at J, leaving 8 bases unmatched. The CDR3 runs to 15 residues. DNA for the CDR3: TGTGCCAGTACCACCGACAGGGGGCTTGATCAGCCCCAGCATTTT. Encoded protein: CASTTDRGLDQPQHF.

In its sample, this clone was seen a few times. The chain employs TRBV20-1 and TRBJ2-3, with no clear D. Germline V lookup: CDR1 DFQATT, CDR2 SNEGSKA (reference sequence). This CDR3 contains 11 residues. Trimming took 6 bases from V and 2 from J, leaving 6 bases between them. This chain's CDR3 is CSALHTDTQYF. CDR3 DNA sequence: TGCAGTGCACTACACACAGATACGCAGTATTTT.

This chain uses TRBV5-4 with TRBJ2-1; D not certain. Deletions cut 2 bases from V and 4 bases from J, with 7 bases between. The CDR3 consists of 13 residues. CDR1 is SGHNT, CDR2 YYREEE, per germline (reference sequence). The chain's CDR3 is CASSLYGYNEQFF. The DNA for the CDR3 is TGTGCCAGCAGCTTATACGGGTACAATGAGCAGTTCTTC.

This clone was observed once. The rearrangement links TRBV7-2 to TRBJ2-5; 9 bases map to TRBD1. Germline V lookup: CDR1 SGHTA, CDR2 FQGNSA. The CDR3 consists of 13 residues. Germline trimming cut 6 bases from V and 5 bases from J; bases unmatched to any gene: 4. DNA of the CDR3: TGTGCCAGCAGGGGACAGGGTTGGGAGACCCAGTACTTC. This codes for CASRGQGWETQYF.

V and J are TRBV28 and TRBJ1-5, with 10 bases lining up with TRBD1. The CDR3 length is 15 residues. V lost 8 bases to trimming and J lost 7 bases; unmatched junction nucleotides: 11. Germline V gene lookup returns CDR1 MDHEN and CDR2 SYDVKM. The CDR3 sequence is CASYPDRGIEQPQHF. Here the CDR3 DNA reads TGTGCCAGCTACCCGGACAGGGGGATTGAACAGCCCCAGCATTTT. Full variable domain (remainder filled in from reference TRBV28 and TRBJ1-5): DVKVTQSSRYLVKRTGEKVFLECVQDMDHENMFWYRQDPGLGLRLIYFSYDVKMKEKGDIPEGYSVSREKKERFSLILESASTNQTSMYLCASYPDRGIEQPQHFGDGTRLSIL.

The CDR3 loop reads CASSESRSGAPYGYTF. The DNA for the CDR3 is TGTGCCAGCAGTGAATCAAGATCGGGTGCCCCCTATGGCTACACCTTC. The chain has TRBV25-1 and TRBJ1-2; D is unclear. V was clipped by 1 base and J by 4 bases, with 16 bases between them. The CDR3 contains 16 residues. Germline CDR1 reads MGHDK; CDR2 reads SYGVNS.

This clone came up a few times. The CDR3 region has the DNA TGTGCCAGCAGTTACCTCCCTGCCTACGAGCAGTACTTC. Translated: CASSYLPAYEQYF. The V and J genes are TRBV6-6 and TRBJ2-7; D gene ambiguous. This CDR3 region has 13 residues. The V and J ends lost 2 bases and 2 bases respectively, with 7 bases between them. Germline V gives CDR1 MNHNY, CDR2 SVGAGI (reference sequence).

The chain uses TRBV11-3 and TRBJ2-5; 10 bases align to TRBD1. The CDR3 consists of 15 residues. J lost 5 bases, V lost 3 bases, and 6 bases had no gene match. The germline CDR1 and CDR2 sequences are SGHNT and YENEEA. CDR3 nucleotide sequence: TGTGCCAGCAGCTTGAGGACAGGGGGTGACGAGACCCAGTACTTC. Translated, it gives CASSLRTGGDETQYF.

DNA for the CDR3: TGTGCCAGTAGTAATACAGCACGGTGGACAGATACGCAGTATTTT. Translating it yields CASSNTARWTDTQYF. The rearrangement joins TRBV19 to TRBJ2-3; D is undetermined. CDR3 length: 15 amino acids. The V end was cut by 4 bases, the J end by 3 bases, with 14 bases between. CDR1 and CDR2 (germline): LNHDA, SQIVND (reference sequence).

This clone was recorded once. The chain carries TRBV28 and TRBJ2-7; maybe TRBD2 (5 bases). V lost 2 bases to trimming and J lost 3 bases, with 5 bases between them. The CDR3 has 12 residues. CDR1 MDHEN and CDR2 SYDVKM come from the germline V gene. CDR3 protein: CASSLRDYEQYF. In nucleotides, the CDR3 is TGTGCCAGCAGTTTACGGGACTACGAGCAGTACTTC.

The V and J genes are TRBV6-1 and TRBJ1-6; D might be TRBD1 (6 bases). The CDR3 is made up of 15 amino acids. Germline V CDR1 and CDR2: MNHNS, SASEGT. V lost 5 bases to trimming and J lost 7 bases, with 15 bases between them. The CDR3 region has the DNA TGTGCCAGCAGTACGGACAGTCGGGGCAATTCACCCCTCCACTTT. It translates to CASSTDSRGNSPLHF.